This T cell receptor beta chain was recorded in a study of cytomegalovirus exposure and HLA in healthy donors. Using immunoSEQ multiplex PCR, the repertoire was profiled, and TCRdb retains in-frame clones only, with some absent. Among 66,000 or so clones listed, around 97% were seen once. The sequence derives from a woman under 30 in good health and CMV-seropositive. Sequencing input: PBMCs.

Written as DNA, the CDR3 is TGTGCCTGGAGTGTACTCGGGGGAGAGACCCAGTACTTC. Translation gives CAWSVLGGETQYF. The chain couples TRBV30 to TRBJ2-5; TRBD2 is a possible D gene (6 bases). The length of the CDR3 is 13 residues. With 0 bases removed from V and 4 bases from J, the gap between germline ends came to 9 bases. The germline V gene has CDR1 GTSNPN and CDR2 SVGIG (reference sequence).